Following are 21 T cell receptor beta chains from one sample sequenced in a study of CD8 T cells in ankylosing spondylitis. Overall study results and limits: Among TCR beta sequences, a motif of several highly homologous variants appeared characteristic of ankylosing spondylitis blood.

Their antigens are not known. TCRdb redid the calling of the 5' RACE reads with MiXCR, one entry per CDR3 protein. Seen here are more than 400,000 distinct CDR3 sequences, about 5% observed once, and the top ten hold roughly 3.5%. The sequencing sample was made of blood, either unsorted or a sorted T cell fraction (not recorded which). These receptors were obtained from a male donor with ankylosing spondylitis.

This clonotype showed up just a few times. The chain joins TRBV20-1 to TRBJ2-5; D ambiguous. This CDR3 contains 13 residues. Trimming removed 3 bases at V and 0 bases at J, with 8 bases between. The germline V gene has CDR1 DFQATT and CDR2 SNEGSKA (reference sequence). The CDR3 sequence is CSARGNYQETQYF. The CDR3 DNA reads as TGCAGTGCTAGGGGGAACTACCAAGAGACCCAGTACTTC.

This clonotype was detected many times. This chain links TRBV4-3 with TRBJ1-1; 7 positions match TRBD1. The CDR3 length is 15 residues. In germline, CDR1 is LGHNA, CDR2 YSLEER. After removal of 4 bases from V and 1 base from J, the junction contained 6 bases not matched to a gene. The CDR3 protein is CASSRQRQGNTEAFF. CDR3 in DNA: TGCGCCAGCAGCCGCCAAAGACAGGGGAACACTGAAGCTTTCTTT.

This clonotype was seen ten or more times. V gene TRBV29-1 combines with J gene TRBJ2-5, with unresolved D. The V end lost 6 bases, the J end lost 1 base, and 9 bases lay between the germline ends. Germline V gene data show CDR1 as SQVTM and CDR2 as ANQGSEA. This CDR3 has 12 amino acids. As DNA, the CDR3 is TGCAGCGTCAACTTGGTCCAAGAGACCCAGTACTTC. It yields the protein CSVNLVQETQYF. Using reference TRBV29-1 and TRBJ2-5 for the parts outside the CDR3, the full variable domain is SAVISQKPSRDICQRGTSLTIQCQVDSQVTMMFWYRQQPGQSLTLIATANQGSEATYESGFVIDKFPISRPNLTFSTLTVSNMSPEDSSIYLCSVNLVQETQYFGPGTRLLVL.

This clonotype has a count of ten or more. This chain connects TRBV13 to TRBJ2-1; D call uncertain. Germline-derived CDR1 and CDR2 are PRHDT and FYEKMQ (reference sequence). Trimming removed 5 bases at V and 1 base at J, with 15 bases between. The CDR3 extends over 16 amino acids. This chain's CDR3 is CASSPVQIGSYNEQFF. Written as DNA, the CDR3 is TGTGCCAGCAGCCCTGTCCAGATTGGGTCCTACAATGAGCAGTTCTTC.

The sample holds many counts of this clonotype. The chain joins TRBV10-3 to TRBJ2-2, with D possibly called TRBD1 or TRBD2 (5 bases each). The CDR3 extends over 15 amino acids. The germline gives CDR1 ENHRY, CDR2 SYGVKD. V lost 7 bases and J 2 bases, leaving 14 bases between the germline ends. For the CDR3, the DNA is TGTGCCATCAACCCGGGACGGTTAAACACCGGGGAGCTGTTTTTT. It specifies CAINPGRLNTGELFF.

This chain joins TRBV13 and TRBJ1-3; D uncertain. Germline V CDR1 and CDR2: PRHDT, FYEKMQ (reference sequence). The CDR3 runs to 15 residues. The V end was cut by 0 bases, the J end by 0 bases, with 6 bases between. CDR3: CASSLGQSSGNTIYF. CDR3 nucleotide sequence: TGTGCCAGCAGCTTAGGTCAGAGCTCTGGAAACACCATATATTTT.

This clonotype was counted ten times or more. The chain recombines TRBV12-3 or TRBV12-4 with TRBJ2-5; 7 nucleotides align to TRBD2. The CDR3 covers 15 residues. The V gene end was trimmed by 5 bases and the J gene end by 2 bases; junction bases not matched to a gene: 8. In DNA, the CDR3 is TGTGCCAGCAGTCTGCGTGGGGGGGAACAAGAGACCCAGTACTTC. Translated, it gives CASSLRGGEQETQYF.

This clonotype was seen many times. The chain recombines TRBV6-2 or TRBV6-3 with TRBJ2-3; maybe TRBD2 (6 bases). This CDR3 spans 17 amino acids. Germline CDR1 is MNHEY and CDR2 is SVGEGT. Trimming took off 3 bases at V and 0 bases at J, with 16 bases between the two ends. CDR3 coding DNA: TGTGCCAGCAGTTATGAGGAGGGTTGGCCTAGCACAGATACGCAGTATTTT. Translation gives CASSYEEGWPSTDTQYF.

The table lists this clonotype with many counts. The V and J genes are TRBV18 and TRBJ2-7; D may be TRBD1 (5 bases). This CDR3 has 15 residues. V lost 0 bases and J lost 3, with 12 bases in between. CDR1 is KGHSH and CDR2 is LQKENI in the germline V gene. CDR3 residues: CASSPPSAGLYEQYF. The CDR3 nucleotides are TGTGCCAGCTCACCACCCTCGGCAGGGCTCTACGAGCAGTACTTC.

This clonotype was observed at least ten times. This sequence joins TRBV29-1 and TRBJ1-1; TRBD1 is a possible D gene (5 bases). V was cut by 8 bases and J by 7 bases, with 14 bases left in between. Germline-derived CDR1 and CDR2 are SQVTM and ANQGSEA. This CDR3 has 11 residues. DNA of the CDR3: TGCAGCTACGGGACGCAGCTTGAAGCTTTCTTT. This codes for CSYGTQLEAFF.

This clonotype has a count of ten or more. This chain joins TRBV4-3 and TRBJ2-7; 8 bases agree with TRBD2. Germline values: CDR1 LGHNA, CDR2 YSLEER. This CDR3 comprises 16 residues. With V trimmed by 2 bases and J by 4 bases, 10 bases remained unmatched. The CDR3 nucleotides are TGCGCCAGCAGCCAAACCCGGGGGGGTAATCGGTACGAGCAGTACTTC. Amino acid sequence: CASSQTRGGNRYEQYF.

V and J are TRBV20-1 and TRBJ1-4, with TRBD1 matching 9 bases. The CDR3 runs 15 residues. Germline V CDR1 and CDR2: DFQATT, SNEGSKA (reference sequence). The ends lost 6 bases at V and 5 bases at J; junction bases unmatched: 10. The CDR3, as DNA: TGCAGTGCCCTTACACCCGGGACAGGGAATGAAAAACTGTTTTTT. It encodes CSALTPGTGNEKLFF.

This clonotype was counted between two and nine times. The chain has TRBV7-6 and TRBJ1-1, with D possibly TRBD1 on 5 matching bases. This CDR3 spans 16 amino acids. Germline V gene sequence: CDR1 SGHVS, CDR2 FNYEAQ. The V and J ends lost 2 bases and 6 bases respectively, with 19 bases between them. CDR3 loop: CASSLPPRGGKAEAFF. The DNA of the CDR3 is TGTGCCAGCAGCTTACCCCCCCGGGGGGGGAAAGCTGAAGCTTTCTTT.

This clonotype occurred many times. The rearrangement joins TRBV4-2 to TRBJ1-1; no definite D call. With 1 base removed from V and 1 base from J, the gap between germline ends came to 10 bases. The CDR3 extends over 15 amino acids. The V gene's germline CDR1 is LGHNA and CDR2 YNFKEQ. CDR3 bases: TGTGCCAGCAGCCAAGGCGGGGATGCGAACACTGAAGCTTTCTTT. This sequence encodes CASSQGGDANTEAFF.

In its sample, this clonotype was seen many times. The rearrangement links TRBV6-1 to TRBJ2-5; D is undetermined. V was pared by 2 bases and J by 7 bases, with 11 bases between. The CDR3 has 13 amino acids. Per the germline V gene, CDR1 is MNHNS and CDR2 is SASEGT. DNA for the CDR3: TGTGCCAGCAGTGAAACCATTAAGGGGACCCAGTACTTC. Encoded protein: CASSETIKGTQYF.

This clonotype was found many times. The chain uses TRBV5-1 and TRBJ2-4, with D tentatively TRBD2 (7 bases). Between the trimmed V and J ends, which lost 0 bases and 13 bases, there was a span of 17 bases. Germline CDR1 is SGHRS and CDR2 is YFSETQ. The CDR3 has 14 residues. CDR3 loop: CASSLERGGRLQYF. CDR3 nucleotide sequence: TGCGCCAGCAGCTTGGAGAGGGGGGGGCGCCTCCAGTACTTC.

This clonotype was observed many times. The V gene is TRBV7-9, the J gene TRBJ2-1; possibly TRBD2 for D (5 bases). V was cut by 5 bases and J by 0 bases, with 11 bases left in between. The length of the CDR3 is 15 residues. Germline V CDR1 and CDR2: SEHNR, FQNEAQ (reference sequence). CDR3 sequence reads: CASSQTGSSYNEQFF. CDR3 DNA sequence: TGTGCCAGCAGCCAGACGGGGAGCTCCTACAATGAGCAGTTCTTC. The full variable domain, with the rest looked up from reference TRBV7-9 and TRBJ2-1, is DTGVSQNPRHKITKRGQNVTFRCDPISEHNRLYWYRQTLGQGPEFLTYFQNEAQLEKSRLLSDRFSAERPKGSFSTLEIQRTEQGDSAMYLCASSQTGSSYNEQFFGPGTRLTVL.

This clonotype was detected ten times or more. The chain combines TRBV28 with TRBJ2-7, with D perhaps TRBD1 or TRBD2 (5 bases each). Germline V lookup: CDR1 MDHEN, CDR2 SYDVKM. The CDR3 has 15 residues. Trimming removed 0 bases from V and 2 bases from J, with 11 bases in between. In nucleotides, the CDR3 is TGTGCCAGCAGTTTATGGGGGGATCAAACCTACGAGCAGTACTTC. It is translated as CASSLWGDQTYEQYF. The complete variable domain, with remaining parts taken from reference TRBV28 and TRBJ2-7, reads DVKVTQSSRYLVKRTGEKVFLECVQDMDHENMFWYRQDPGLGLRLIYFSYDVKMKEKGDIPEGYSVSREKKERFSLILESASTNQTSMYLCASSLWGDQTYEQYFGPGTRLTVT.

The V call is TRBV2, the J call TRBJ1-6; D uncertain. This CDR3 has 15 amino acids. Germline V CDR1 and CDR2: SNHLY, FYNNEI. The V gene lost 4 bases and the J gene lost 5 bases, with 12 bases spanning the gap. The CDR3 DNA is TGTGCCAGCAGTGTAACGGACGGCAATAATTCACCCCTCCACTTT. This encodes CASSVTDGNNSPLHF.

In its sample, this clonotype was seen many times. The chain recombines TRBV7-9 with TRBJ2-7; D is unresolved. In germline, CDR1 is SEHNR, CDR2 FQNEAQ (reference sequence). This CDR3 region has 17 residues. V dropped 5 bases and J dropped 0 bases, with 20 bases sitting between them. The CDR3 DNA sequence: TGTGCCAGCAGCCCTGGGGTGGGTGTTAAAAGCTCCTACGAGCAGTACTTC. It is translated as CASSPGVGVKSSYEQYF.

This clonotype was observed a handful of times. The V call is TRBV29-1, the J call TRBJ2-3, with D uncertain. This CDR3 comprises 14 residues. CDR1 is SQVTM, CDR2 ANQGSEA, per germline. Trimming cost V 7 bases and J 0 bases, with 14 bases left between them. Written as DNA, the CDR3 is TGCAGCGCCCAAGGCGGCCAAAGCACAGATACGCAGTATTTT. Translating gives CSAQGGQSTDTQYF.